This record covers a single TCR beta chain. This clonotype appeared once. This clone's antigen is unknown. The input lacks base qualities; no much larger clone sits a single base away. One read yields weak evidence. CDR1 and CDR2 were assigned from the germline V gene as SGDLS and YYNGEE. The CDR3 spans 16 residues, from the cysteine through the phenylalanine. This entry keeps only the CDR3 DNA: 48 bases, framed from base 1. The junction carries 8 bases between V and J, which are trimmed by 0 bases and 1 base respectively. The method was 5' RACE. TCRdb shows the sequencer as NextSeq 500. In the TCR library protocol, a unique molecular identifier was attached to each TCR cDNA molecule so that PCR and sequencing errors could be corrected. The study's own analysis went as follows. TCR identification, UMI-based error correction and CDR3 extraction were performed with Decombinator tools. TCRs above a frequency of 2 per 1,000, corresponding to the top 1% of the tumor frequency distribution, were defined as expanded. Renyi diversity was computed with the R vegan package after each repertoire had been subsampled 100 times to 5,000 TCRs. CDR3 similarity networks were built from amino acid triplet string-kernel similarity, with CDR3s being connected when pairwise similarity was above 0.82. The raw public data were reprocessed by TCRdb itself: fastp quality trimming at Q25, MiXCR clonotype calling, in-frame beta chains only. Every entry covers one CDR3 protein and lists the most common genes and DNA from its rows. None of the V and J calls come from the authors' own analysis; TCRdb made them. Recorded for this sample are 40,000 to 45,000 distinct CDR3 sequences; approximately 15% of them occurred a single time. The ten largest account for around 56% of the sample.

Per the publication, the time point label means: sample taken at primary tumor resection. The donors were some 72 patients from the lung TRACERx cohort who had early-stage, untreated non-small cell lung cancer. Whole RNA extracted from tumor and nontumor lung tissue, or from cryopreserved PBMC samples, was used for TCR sequencing without cell sorting. Patients were selected for TCR sequencing only if sufficient RNA was available from at least two tumor regions. These data are taken from a study of spatial heterogeneity in lung cancer (dated by TCRdb to about 2019). Study-wide context: Beta-chain transcripts were consistently detected in greater numbers than alpha-chain transcripts, which likely reflected higher beta-chain transcript abundance. TCR alpha and beta repertoires were quantitatively compared across multiple tumor regions, matched nontumor lung and blood in non-small cell lung cancer. In the raw uncorrected reads, each unique combination of TCR and UMI appeared on average more than ten times. Both alpha and beta chains were TCR-sequenced in samples taken at surgery, namely 220 tumor regions, fewer than 85 matched nontumor lung samples and just over 55 PBMC samples. Nonsynonymous mutation counts, determined by whole-exome sequencing of tumor tissue, were related to features of the TCR repertoire. The full study reports these points: Confirming at a functional level the hypothesis that regional TCRs recognize regional mutations was considered to require additional single-cell paired TCR alpha and beta sequencing. Ubiquitous expanded tumor TCRs were found in blood more often at tumor resection than at routine follow-up.

The V gene is TRBV9 and the J gene is TRBJ1-6; the D gene cannot be resolved reliably. The source material was PBMCs, sampled at surgery. The sequence came from a male donor with early-stage non-small cell lung cancer. The CDR3 protein: CASSVAQGSYNSPLHF. The DNA sequence is given as TGTGCCAGCAGCGTAGCGCAAGGGTCCTATAATTCACCCCTCCACTTT.